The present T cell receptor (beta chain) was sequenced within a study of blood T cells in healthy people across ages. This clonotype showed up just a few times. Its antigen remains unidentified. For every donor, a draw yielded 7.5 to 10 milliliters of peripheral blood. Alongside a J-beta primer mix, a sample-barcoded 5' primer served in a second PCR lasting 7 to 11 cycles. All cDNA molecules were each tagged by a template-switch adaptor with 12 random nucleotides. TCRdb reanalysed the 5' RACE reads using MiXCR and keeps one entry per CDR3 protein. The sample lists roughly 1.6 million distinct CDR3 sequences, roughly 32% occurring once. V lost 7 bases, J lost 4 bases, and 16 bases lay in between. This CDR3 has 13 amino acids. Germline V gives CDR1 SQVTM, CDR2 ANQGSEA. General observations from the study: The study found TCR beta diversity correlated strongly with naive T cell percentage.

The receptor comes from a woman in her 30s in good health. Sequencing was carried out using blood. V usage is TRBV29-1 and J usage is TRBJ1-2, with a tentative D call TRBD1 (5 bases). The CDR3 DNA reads TGCAGCGCCGAGACAGACGTTCCCTATGGCTACACCTTC. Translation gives CSAETDVPYGYTF.